The entry that follows covers one T cell receptor beta chain sequence. No antigen is known for it. The data are from a study of cytomegalovirus exposure and HLA in healthy donors. Broader study findings: CMV antigen specificity was confirmed in vitro for a few CMV-associated chains. The productive fraction for most TCR beta V segments was about 90% or about 30% in an earlier analysis. Highest at DRB1 and lowest at HLA-C, TCR association rates differed among HLA loci in a later analysis.

The CDR3 has 15 amino acids. The germline gives CDR1 SGHNT, CDR2 YYREEE (reference sequence). The V segment lost 4 bases and the J segment 8 bases; nucleotides outside the gene matches: 6. The PCR was carried out with 60 Vbeta primers and 13 Jbeta primers. Libraries were prepared by immunoSEQ multiplex PCR; TCRdb keeps only in-frame clonotypes and omits some of them. Of 100,000 to 120,000 clones listed, 83% are singletons. The chain carries TRBV5-4 and TRBJ2-1, with TRBD2 identical over 13 bases. The clonotype comes from a man aged 18 to 30 in good health and CMV-seronegative. Sequencing used PBMCs. The CDR3: CASSLRTSGSHEQFF. DNA of the CDR3: TGTGCCAGCAGCCTACGGACTAGCGGGAGTCATGAGCAGTTCTTC.